The 28 T cell receptor beta chains listed next were all sequenced from one sample in a study of shared clonotypes between healthy human individuals. Data came from immunoSEQ multiplex PCR; TCRdb stores just in-frame clones and leaves some out. The table records roughly 2 million clones, roughly 95% of them present only once. The sequenced sample consisted of naive CD4+ T cells sorted from blood. Subset: CD45RA+ positively selected. The receptors come from a man younger than 30 in good health.

This clone was recorded once. The J gene is TRBJ1-1, the V gene TRBV5-1; D might be TRBD1 (5 bases). The CDR3 is made up of 12 amino acids. CDR1 SGHRS and CDR2 YFSETQ come from the germline V gene. With 7 bases removed from V and 1 base from J, the gap between germline ends came to 8 bases. CDR3 bases: TGCGCCAGCGGACAAGGGAACACTGAAGCTTTCTTT. As protein: CASGQGNTEAFF. The variable domain in full, completed from reference TRBV5-1 and TRBJ1-1, reads KAGVTQTPRYLIKTRGQQVTLSCSPISGHRSVSWYQQTPGQGLQFLFEYFSETQRNKGNFPGRFSGRQFSNSRSEMNVSTLELGDSALYLCASGQGNTEAFFGQGTRLTVV.

The chain joins TRBV6-1 to TRBJ2-3, with D maybe TRBD2 (6 bases). The CDR3 totals 16 residues. V gave up 1 base and J gave up 0 bases, with 11 bases separating them. Germline assignment: CDR1 MNHNS and CDR2 SASEGT. The CDR3 DNA sequence: TGTGCCAGCAGTGAAGGGACTAACCCTAGCACAGATACGCAGTATTTT. Its translation is CASSEGTNPSTDTQYF.

The V call is TRBV28, the J call TRBJ2-6; no reliable D call. CDR1 is MDHEN and CDR2 is SYDVKM in the germline V gene. This CDR3 is 15 amino acids long. V was clipped by 4 bases and J by 2 bases, with 9 bases between them. In DNA, the CDR3 is TGTGCCAGCAGTTACCTCCGAGCTGGGGCCAACGTCCTGACTTTC. This sequence encodes CASSYLRAGANVLTF.

The V call is TRBV6-5, the J call TRBJ2-7; D unresolved. The germline gives CDR1 MNHEY, CDR2 SVGAGI. The CDR3 has 13 amino acids. The V end lost 4 bases, the J end lost 2 bases, and 9 bases lay between the germline ends. This CDR3 is CASSSQPAYEQYF. Written as DNA, the CDR3 is TGTGCCAGCAGTTCCCAACCAGCCTACGAGCAGTACTTC.

This chain joins TRBV5-6 and TRBJ1-1; a weak D match, TRBD1 (5 bases). Germline V lookup: CDR1 SGHDT, CDR2 YYEEEE. This CDR3 has 12 residues. With 0 bases removed from V and 5 bases from J, the gap between germline ends came to 5 bases. The CDR3 coding sequence is TGTGCCAGCAGCTTGGAGGGGACTGAAGCTTTCTTT. Its protein product is CASSLEGTEAFF.

The CDR3: CASRAWRNTGELFF. CDR3 in DNA: TGTGCCAGCAGGGCCTGGAGGAACACCGGGGAGCTGTTTTTT. The chain couples TRBV28 to TRBJ2-2; D gene unclear. The V gene lost 6 bases and the J gene lost 1 base, with 9 bases spanning the gap. Germline CDR1 reads MDHEN; CDR2 reads SYDVKM. The CDR3 has 14 amino acids.

The chain links TRBV10-3 to TRBJ1-4; 12 bases match TRBD1. CDR3 length: 17 amino acids. CDR1 is ENHRY and CDR2 is SYGVKD in the germline V gene. V lost 9 bases, J lost 2 bases, and 10 bases stayed unmatched. The CDR3 region is CAIRAGTGGPTNEKLFF. The DNA for the CDR3 is TGTGCCATACGGGCGGGGACAGGGGGCCCGACTAATGAAAAACTGTTTTTT.

The chain carries TRBV25-1 and TRBJ1-2; D gene unclear. Between the trimmed V and J ends, which lost 4 bases and 4 bases, there was a span of 10 bases. Germline CDR1 reads MGHDK; CDR2 reads SYGVNS. The CDR3 loop spans 13 amino acids. CDR3 region: CASSVRVGYGYTF. DNA of the CDR3: TGTGCCAGCAGTGTCCGGGTCGGCTATGGCTACACCTTC.

As DNA, the CDR3 is TGTGCCACCAGCAGCGCGCAGCGGTCCCTGAATTCACCCCTCCACTTT. Amino acids: CATSSAQRSLNSPLHF. V is TRBV15 and J is TRBJ1-6; D is unclear. CDR3 length equals 16 residues. The V end was cut by 3 bases, the J end by 7 bases, with 16 bases between. The germline gives CDR1 LNHNV, CDR2 YYDKDF (reference sequence).

V is TRBV7-2 and J is TRBJ1-2; D call uncertain. Germline V gene lookup returns CDR1 SGHTA and CDR2 FQGNSA. Between the trimmed V and J ends, which lost 4 bases and 1 base, there was a span of 13 bases. The CDR3 is 15 residues long. CDR3 nucleotide sequence: TGTGCCAGCAGCTCATACCCCGGGCTTAACTATGGCTACACCTTC. This sequence encodes CASSSYPGLNYGYTF.

The genes are TRBV2 and TRBJ1-2; 10 bases map to TRBD1. V lost 6 bases to trimming and J lost 4 bases; unmatched junction nucleotides: 14. CDR3 length: 17 residues. Germline V CDR1 and CDR2: SNHLY, FYNNEI. The CDR3: CASRAGTGALPPYGYTF. CDR3 coding DNA: TGTGCCAGCAGGGCCGGGACAGGGGCCCTCCCGCCCTATGGCTACACCTTC.

The chain recombines TRBV27 with TRBJ2-1; TRBD2 matches at 11 bases. This CDR3 comprises 17 residues. Germline CDR1 is MNHEY and CDR2 is SMNVEV (reference sequence). Trimming cost V 5 bases and J 7 bases; bases outside gene matches: 13. CDR3 sequence reads: CASSPPAGSGGANEQFF. CDR3 DNA sequence: TGTGCCAGCAGTCCCCCGGCGGGTAGCGGGGGGGCAAATGAGCAGTTCTTC.

V and J are TRBV19 and TRBJ1-6; D unclear. Per the germline V gene, CDR1 is LNHDA and CDR2 is SQIVND (reference sequence). V was cut by 4 bases and J by 6 bases, with 7 bases left in between. The CDR3 extends over 13 amino acids. CDR3 protein: CASSTDGNSPLHF. CDR3 coding DNA: TGTGCCAGTAGTACGGACGGTAATTCACCCCTCCACTTT. Filled out from reference TRBV19 and TRBJ1-6, the complete variable domain reads DGGITQSPKYLFRKEGQNVTLSCEQNLNHDAMYWYRQDPGQGLRLIYYSQIVNDFQKGDIAEGYSVSREKKESFPLTVTSAQKNPTAFYLCASSTDGNSPLHFGNGTRLTVT.

This clone was seen only once. The rearrangement joins TRBV11-2 to TRBJ2-7, with D unresolved. This CDR3 comprises 13 residues. Trimming left V 5 bases short and J 3 bases short, with 11 bases between. Germline V CDR1 and CDR2: SGHAT, FQNNGV. The CDR3 is CASSGQLDYEQYF. The CDR3 nucleotides read TGTGCCAGCAGCGGGCAATTGGACTACGAGCAGTACTTC.

V is TRBV15 and J is TRBJ1-3; weak D call: TRBD1 (5 bases). Trimming left V 7 bases short and J 4 bases short, with 8 bases between. Germline V gene sequence: CDR1 LNHNV, CDR2 YYDKDF (reference sequence). This CDR3 spans 12 amino acids. As DNA, the CDR3 is TGTGCCACCAACTCAGGGGGAAACACCATATATTTT. Translating it yields CATNSGGNTIYF.

This chain joins TRBV5-1 and TRBJ2-1; D is unclear. V was clipped by 0 bases and J by 9 bases, with 10 bases between them. Germline V gives CDR1 SGHRS, CDR2 YFSETQ. This CDR3 is 13 amino acids long. The CDR3 protein is CASSLAFSPEQFF. The CDR3 region has the DNA TGCGCCAGCAGCTTGGCCTTTAGCCCTGAGCAGTTCTTC.

A few counts support this clone. V is TRBV7-9 and J is TRBJ1-6; no clear D gene. The CDR3 runs to 14 residues. The ends were cut back, 2 bases at V and 5 bases at J, with 7 bases in the middle. Germline V lookup: CDR1 SEHNR, CDR2 FQNEAQ (reference sequence). CDR3 amino acids: CASSLMGNNSPLHF. The CDR3 DNA sequence: TGTGCCAGCAGCTTAATGGGAAATAATTCACCCCTCCACTTT.

The V gene is TRBV5-4, the J gene TRBJ2-4; TRBD2 matches at 13 bases. The CDR3 consists of 18 residues. CDR1 is SGHNT and CDR2 is YYREEE in the germline V gene (reference sequence). V shed 2 bases and J 0 bases; nucleotides not matched to a gene: 5. In DNA, the CDR3 is TGTGCCAGCAGCTTACGACTAGCGGGAGGTCTAGCCAAAAACATTCAGTACTTC. This translates into CASSLRLAGGLAKNIQYF.

The chain is built from TRBV7-3 and TRBJ2-5, with 8 nucleotides matching TRBD2. This CDR3 region has 15 residues. The germline V gene has CDR1 SGHTA and CDR2 FQGTGA. J lost 6 bases, V lost 5 bases, and 11 bases had no gene match. CDR3 DNA sequence: TGTGCCAGCAGCAATTCTCCGCGGGGGGCGCAGACCCAGTACTTC. Translated, it gives CASSNSPRGAQTQYF.

The chain has TRBV7-2 and TRBJ2-1; D is possibly TRBD1 (5 bases). CDR1 SGHTA and CDR2 FQGNSA come from the germline V gene. With 8 bases removed from V and 9 bases from J, the gap between germline ends came to 20 bases. The CDR3 covers 14 residues. This chain's CDR3 is CASRATARGGEQFF. In nucleotides, the CDR3 is TGTGCCAGCCGAGCTACCGCTAGGGGCGGTGAGCAGTTCTTC.

The rearrangement links TRBV28 to TRBJ2-7; D gene uncertain. The length of the CDR3 is 14 residues. CDR1 and CDR2 from the germline V gene are MDHEN and SYDVKM. V lost 2 bases and J lost 2, with 10 bases in between. The CDR3 loop is CASSLGPSPYEQYF. CDR3 sequence (DNA): TGTGCCAGCAGTTTAGGCCCATCGCCCTACGAGCAGTACTTC.

The chain employs TRBV6-1 and TRBJ1-3; TRBD1 matches at 9 bases. CDR1 and CDR2 from the germline V gene are MNHNS and SASEGT. CDR3 length: 15 amino acids. V trimming: 9 bases; J trimming: 4 bases; junction bases outside the gene matches: 10. The CDR3 reads CASRRQGDVGNTIYF. The CDR3 coding sequence is TGTGCCAGTCGTAGACAGGGGGATGTGGGAAACACCATATATTTT.

The V call is TRBV5-6, the J call TRBJ1-6, with unresolved D. The CDR3 is made up of 15 amino acids. Per the germline V gene, CDR1 is SGHDT and CDR2 is YYEEEE. Between the trimmed V and J ends, which lost 0 bases and 6 bases, there was a span of 10 bases. This chain's CDR3 is CASSLVTVINSPLHF. The CDR3 DNA is TGTGCCAGCAGCTTGGTAACAGTTATTAATTCACCCCTCCACTTT.

A word on this clone: The sample has other DNA sequences that encode this CDR3 too. The rearrangement joins TRBV6-6 to TRBJ2-6; TRBD1 matches 7 bases. This CDR3 region has 15 residues. Losses at the gene ends were 7 bases for V and 2 bases for J; bases not matched to a gene: 5. Germline V gene data show CDR1 as MNHNY and CDR2 as SVGAGI (reference sequence). The CDR3 loop reads CASNPGGTGANVLTF. CDR3 DNA: TGTGCCAGCAACCCAGGGGGTACTGGGGCCAACGTCCTGACTTTC.

The chain joins TRBV9 to TRBJ1-1; TRBD1 agrees at 8 bases. With 3 bases clipped from V and 4 bases from J, the junction kept 8 bases outside the gene matches. This CDR3 comprises 15 residues. CDR1 and CDR2 (germline): SGDLS, YYNGEE. CDR3: CASSARQGLSTEAFF. As DNA, the CDR3 is TGTGCCAGCAGCGCGAGACAGGGGTTGAGCACTGAAGCTTTCTTT.

V gene TRBV4-2 combines with J gene TRBJ1-3, with D possibly TRBD1 on 6 matching bases. Trimming left V 4 bases short and J 0 bases short, with 7 bases between. CDR3 length equals 14 residues. Germline CDR1 is LGHNA and CDR2 is YNFKEQ. The DNA for the CDR3 is TGTGCCAGCAGCCTACAGGGCTCTGGAAACACCATATATTTT. It encodes CASSLQGSGNTIYF.

This chain uses TRBV25-1 with TRBJ2-7, with TRBD2 identical over 7 bases. This CDR3 is 11 amino acids long. Germline CDR1 and CDR2: MGHDK and SYGVNS. The junction had 2 bases not matched to a gene; V was cut back by 6 bases and J by 6 bases. The CDR3 spells CASRGLIEQYF. CDR3 DNA sequence: TGTGCCAGCAGGGGACTAATCGAGCAGTACTTC.

This chain uses TRBV7-8 with TRBJ2-7, with 11 positions matching TRBD2. V shed 1 base and J 10 bases; nucleotides not matched to a gene: 6. The CDR3 spans 14 residues. From germline, CDR1 is SGHVS and CDR2 FQNEAQ. The CDR3 spells CASSLGASGGRQYF. The CDR3, as DNA: TGTGCCAGCAGCTTAGGGGCTAGCGGGGGGCGCCAGTACTTC.